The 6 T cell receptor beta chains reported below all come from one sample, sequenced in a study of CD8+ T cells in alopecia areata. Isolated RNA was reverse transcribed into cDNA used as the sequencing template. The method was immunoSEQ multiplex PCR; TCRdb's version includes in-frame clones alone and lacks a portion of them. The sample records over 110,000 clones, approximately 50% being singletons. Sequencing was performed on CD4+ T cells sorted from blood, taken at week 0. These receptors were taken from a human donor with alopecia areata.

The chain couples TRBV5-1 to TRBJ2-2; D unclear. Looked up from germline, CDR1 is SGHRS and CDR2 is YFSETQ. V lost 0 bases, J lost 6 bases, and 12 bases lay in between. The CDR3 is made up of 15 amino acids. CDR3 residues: CASSLGFGVSGELFF. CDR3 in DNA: TGCGCCAGCAGCTTGGGCTTCGGAGTTTCCGGGGAGCTGTTTTTT.

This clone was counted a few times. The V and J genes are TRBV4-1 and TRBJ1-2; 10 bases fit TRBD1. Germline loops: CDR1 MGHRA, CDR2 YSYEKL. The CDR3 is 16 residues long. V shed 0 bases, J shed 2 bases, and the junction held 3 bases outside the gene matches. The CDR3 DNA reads TGCGCCAGCAGCCAAGACGGGACAGGGGCAAACTATGGCTACACCTTC. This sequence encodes CASSQDGTGANYGYTF.

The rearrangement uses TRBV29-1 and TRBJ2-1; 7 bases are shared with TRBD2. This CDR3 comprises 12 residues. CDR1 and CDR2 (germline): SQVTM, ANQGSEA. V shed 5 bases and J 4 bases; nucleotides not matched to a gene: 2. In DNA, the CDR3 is TGCAGCGTTCTACTAGCGTACAATGAGCAGTTCTTC. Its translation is CSVLLAYNEQFF.

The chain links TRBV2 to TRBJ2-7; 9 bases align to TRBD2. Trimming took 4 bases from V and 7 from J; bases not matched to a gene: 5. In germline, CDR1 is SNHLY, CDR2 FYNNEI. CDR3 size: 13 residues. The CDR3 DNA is TGTGCCAGCAGTGGGCTAGCGGGGCGGGAGCAGTACTTC. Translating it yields CASSGLAGREQYF.

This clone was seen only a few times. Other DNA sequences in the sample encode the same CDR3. In nucleotides, the CDR3 is TGCAGCGTTGAAGCAGGGCTAGATACGCAGTATTTT. It yields the protein CSVEAGLDTQYF. The V gene is TRBV29-1, the J gene TRBJ2-3, with a tentative D call TRBD1 (5 bases). CDR3 length: 12 amino acids. V dropped 1 base and J dropped 5 bases, with 7 bases sitting between them. Germline CDR1 is SQVTM and CDR2 is ANQGSEA.

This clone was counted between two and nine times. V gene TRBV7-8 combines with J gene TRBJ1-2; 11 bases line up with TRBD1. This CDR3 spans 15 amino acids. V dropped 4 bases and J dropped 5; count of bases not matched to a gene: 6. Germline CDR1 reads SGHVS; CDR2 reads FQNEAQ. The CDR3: CASSSDRGLYYGYTF. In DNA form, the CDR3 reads TGTGCCAGCAGCTCGGACAGGGGGCTATATTATGGCTACACCTTC.